Each of the 11 T cell receptor beta chains below was sequenced from the same sample in a study of human T cells and chemical hapten exposure. Time point given: pre-sensitization, week 0. Treatment given: therapeutic diphenylcyclopropenone sensitization with weekly scalp DPC. TCRdb passed the RACE reads through MiXCR, listing each CDR3 protein once. The repertoire consists of tens of thousands of distinct CDR3 sequences, with over 9.5% occurring once and the leading ten covering approximately 5.5%. Sequenced material: whole blood, taken in connection with sensitization to the hapten diphenylcyclopropenone (DPC). The receptors come from a woman in her 50s with alopecia areata. Some clones in this sample may be carry-over from other donors' samples.

V usage is TRBV2 and J usage is TRBJ2-2, with D perhaps TRBD1 (6 bases). The V end lost 8 bases, the J end lost 3 bases, and 13 bases lay between the germline ends. Germline CDR1 is SNHLY and CDR2 is FYNNEI. There are 14 residues in the CDR3. CDR3 sequence reads: CASQPGHYTGELFF. The CDR3 coding sequence is TGTGCCAGCCAACCGGGACACTACACCGGGGAGCTGTTTTTT.

This clonotype was detected ten times or more. The chain couples TRBV5-1 to TRBJ2-5; 7 bases are a match to TRBD2. V lost 4 bases to trimming and J lost 1 base; unmatched junction nucleotides: 13. The CDR3 covers 17 residues. Germline V gene data show CDR1 as SGHRS and CDR2 as YFSETQ. CDR3 sequence reads: CASSQDPSGTTQETQYF. The CDR3, as DNA: TGCGCCAGCAGCCAGGACCCTAGCGGCACTACCCAAGAGACCCAGTACTTC.

This chain links TRBV7-9 with TRBJ2-2, with 7 nucleotides matching TRBD1. The J segment lost 3 bases and the V segment lost 5 bases, leaving 6 bases of the junction unmatched. This CDR3 is 15 amino acids long. Germline assignment: CDR1 SEHNR and CDR2 FQNEAQ (reference sequence). CDR3: CASSVSTGHTGELFF. The CDR3 DNA follows: TGTGCCAGCAGCGTGTCGACAGGGCACACCGGGGAGCTGTTTTTT.

This clonotype has at least ten counts. The V and J genes are TRBV5-8 and TRBJ1-5; TRBD1 might be the D (6 bases). CDR3 length: 15 residues. Per the germline V gene, CDR1 is SGHTS and CDR2 is YDEGEE. Trimming removed 0 bases at V and 7 bases at J, with 14 bases between. CDR3: CASSLAKAGAQPQHF. CDR3 nucleotides: TGTGCCAGCAGCTTGGCCAAGGCAGGGGCGCAGCCCCAGCATTTT.

This clonotype was counted at least ten times. The CDR3 loop is CASSFPAGELFF. The DNA for the CDR3 is TGTGCCAGCAGCTTCCCGGCCGGGGAGCTGTTTTTT. The rearrangement links TRBV7-2 to TRBJ2-2, with D hard to call. The CDR3 sequence is 12 residues long. Germline CDR1 and CDR2: SGHTA and FQGNSA. The V and J ends lost 3 bases and 6 bases respectively, with 5 bases between them.

This clonotype was picked up many times. The rearrangement joins TRBV11-3 to TRBJ2-4, with 7 nucleotides matching TRBD2. Germline V gene data show CDR1 as SGHNT and CDR2 as YENEEA. The CDR3 totals 16 residues. The ends lost 1 base at V and 0 bases at J; junction bases unmatched: 3. CDR3 DNA sequence: TGTGCCAGCAGCTTAGGACGCGGGGGAGCCAAAAACATTCAGTACTTC. Its protein product is CASSLGRGGAKNIQYF.

This clonotype was found many times. The chain links TRBV12-3 or TRBV12-4 to TRBJ2-2; the D gene is possibly TRBD1 (6 bases). V gave up 6 bases and J gave up 4 bases, with 21 bases separating them. The CDR3 runs to 17 residues. CDR3 nucleotides: TGTGCCAGCAGGCCCGACGGCTGGGGGCCGGGCACCGGGGAGCTGTTTTTT. This translates into CASRPDGWGPGTGELFF.

The chain employs TRBV29-1 and TRBJ2-2, with 8 bases lining up with TRBD1. Germline-derived CDR1 and CDR2 are SQVTM and ANQGSEA. Unmatched junction bases numbered 5, after V lost 7 bases and J lost 4 bases. The CDR3 loop spans 13 amino acids. CDR3 nucleotides: TGCAGCGGGGCTACAGGGGGCACCGGGGAGCTGTTTTTT. Translating gives CSGATGGTGELFF.

This clonotype showed up many times. This chain connects TRBV19 to TRBJ1-2, with 8 bases that match TRBD1. The V segment lost 7 bases and the J segment 7 bases; nucleotides outside the gene matches: 8. The germline CDR1 and CDR2 sequences are LNHDA and SQIVND (reference sequence). The CDR3 has 13 amino acids. This CDR3 is CASMGRGPGGYTF. CDR3 nucleotide sequence: TGTGCCAGTATGGGCAGGGGGCCAGGTGGCTACACCTTC.

This clonotype was recorded a few times. J is TRBJ1-1 and V is TRBV2; 8 bases are shared with TRBD1. This CDR3 has 19 residues. In germline, CDR1 is SNHLY, CDR2 FYNNEI. The J segment lost 0 bases and the V segment lost 4 bases, leaving 16 bases of the junction unmatched. The CDR3 loop reads CASSGAFSGQGLMNTEAFF. The CDR3 DNA reads as TGTGCCAGCAGTGGTGCGTTTTCCGGACAGGGTCTCATGAACACTGAAGCTTTCTTT.

This clonotype has only a few counts. The chain joins TRBV2 to TRBJ2-2; D possibly matches TRBD1 or TRBD2 (6 bases each). Germline assignment: CDR1 SNHLY and CDR2 FYNNEI. The CDR3 length is 16 residues. V was trimmed by 2 bases and J by 4 bases, leaving 14 bases between them. The CDR3 protein is CASSERRGLVTGELFF. The CDR3 DNA reads TGTGCCAGCAGTGAACGCCGGGGGCTGGTCACCGGGGAGCTGTTTTTT.